A selection of T cell receptor beta chains follows, all from one sample in a study of cytomegalovirus exposure and HLA in healthy donors. Repertoires were generated with immunoSEQ multiplex PCR, while TCRdb's copy carries only in-frame clones and drops some. Of 150,000 to 200,000 clones listed, 84% are singletons. Material for sequencing was PBMCs. These receptors were obtained from a man aged 50-59 years in good health and CMV-seropositive. Both conserved end residues are part of each CDR3. Some rows have no size entry. The others give once, few or many, or a class for an expanded clone.

V	J	size	CDR3
TRBV27	TRBJ1-6	NA	CASRAGGSYNSPLHF
TRBV6-1	TRBJ2-5	NA	CASSAHGAPFQETQYF
TRBV7-9	TRBJ2-5	NA	CASTSLLVETQYF
TRBV5-4	TRBJ1-5	NA	CASSSDGGYQPQHF
TRBV5-8	TRBJ1-3	once	CASSLGWGQGNTIYF
TRBV19	TRBJ2-1	NA	CASSVGLAGGDEQFF
TRBV2	TRBJ1-2	NA	CASSYRQGNYGYTF
TRBV5-4	TRBJ2-5	NA	CASSPGETGLQETQYF
TRBV5-1	TRBJ2-5	NA	CASSPQQGAQETQYF
TRBV5-1	TRBJ2-7	once	CASSFLAGGTYEQYF
TRBV6-1	TRBJ1-5	NA	CASRGTLEGPQHF
TRBV15	TRBJ2-1	once	CATSRDRLAGSYNEQFF
TRBV14	TRBJ2-5	NA	CASSPLQGLGEETQYF
TRBV9	TRBJ2-3	NA	CASSTGTVGTDTQYF
TRBV2	TRBJ2-7	NA	CASSVTGTGRSYEQYF
TRBV5-1	TRBJ2-1	NA	CASSLALPSYNEQFF
TRBV9	TRBJ1-2	NA	CASSVANLTPYGYTF